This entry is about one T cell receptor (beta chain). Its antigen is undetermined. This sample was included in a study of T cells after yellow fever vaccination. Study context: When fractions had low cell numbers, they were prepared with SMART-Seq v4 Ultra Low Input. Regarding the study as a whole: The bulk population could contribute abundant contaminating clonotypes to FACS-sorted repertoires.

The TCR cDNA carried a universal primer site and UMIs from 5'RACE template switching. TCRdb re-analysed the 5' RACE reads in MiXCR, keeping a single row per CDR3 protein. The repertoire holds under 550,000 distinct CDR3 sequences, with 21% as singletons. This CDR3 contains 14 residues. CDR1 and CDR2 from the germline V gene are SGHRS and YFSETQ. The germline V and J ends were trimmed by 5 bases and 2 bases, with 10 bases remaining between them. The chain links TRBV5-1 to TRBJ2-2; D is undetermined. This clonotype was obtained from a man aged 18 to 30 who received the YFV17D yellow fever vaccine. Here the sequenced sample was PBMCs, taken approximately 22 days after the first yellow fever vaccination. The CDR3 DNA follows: TGCGCCAGCAGTCGTCTGGGTAACACCGGGGAGCTGTTTTTT. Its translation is CASSRLGNTGELFF.